These T cell receptor beta chains were read from a single sample in a study of T cells after yellow fever vaccination. TCRdb passed the 5' RACE reads through MiXCR, listing each CDR3 protein once. In the table there are around 310,000 distinct CDR3 sequences, around 3.9% of which are singletons. The starting material was PBMCs, obtained 5 days after the yellow fever booster vaccination. Receptor source: a man between 18 and 35 years old who received the YFV17D yellow fever vaccine. Each CDR3 is given with its conserved first and last residue. D genes are given only for firm matches. Clone sizes are given selectively: once, few, many, or a class where the clone is expanded.

v_gene: TRBV6-1
abundance: -
d_gene: -
j_gene: TRBJ1-1
CDR3nt: TGTGCCAGCAGCCTTAGGTCTGAAGCTTTCTTT
CDR3aa: CASSLRSEAFF

v_gene: TRBV7-9
abundance: many
d_gene: TRBD1
j_gene: TRBJ2-1
CDR3nt: TGTGCCAGCAGCTTAGCGCAGGGACAGAATAATGAGCAGTTCTTC
CDR3aa: CASSLAQGQNNEQFF

v_gene: TRBV5-1
abundance: few
d_gene: TRBD1
j_gene: TRBJ1-6
CDR3nt: TGCGCCAGCAGCAGGCGAGTCAGTAACATTGTGGGGACAGGGTATAATTCACCCCTCCACTTT
CDR3aa: CASSRRVSNIVGTGYNSPLHF

v_gene: TRBV5-6
abundance: -
d_gene: TRBD1
j_gene: TRBJ1-2
CDR3nt: TGTGCCAGCAGGCCGACAGGGAGAGCTAACTATGGCTACACCTTC
CDR3aa: CASRPTGRANYGYTF

v_gene: TRBV3-1
abundance: -
d_gene: TRBD1
j_gene: TRBJ1-1
CDR3nt: TGTGCCAGCAGCCAAGATGGGACAGACCGGAACACTGAAGCTTTCTTT
CDR3aa: CASSQDGTDRNTEAFF

v_gene: TRBV19
abundance: few
d_gene: TRBD1
j_gene: TRBJ1-5
CDR3nt: TGTGCCAGTAGCCCCGCCGGGACAGGGAGCAATCAGCCCCAGCATTTT
CDR3aa: CASSPAGTGSNQPQHF

v_gene: TRBV5-1
abundance: -
d_gene: -
j_gene: TRBJ1-6
CDR3nt: TGCGCCAGCACCCCAAGCCTCTCCTATAATTCACCCCTCCACTTT
CDR3aa: CASTPSLSYNSPLHF

v_gene: TRBV5-1
abundance: many
d_gene: -
j_gene: TRBJ1-1
CDR3nt: TGCGCCAGCAGCTTGACCAGGAACACTGAAGCTTTCTTT
CDR3aa: CASSLTRNTEAFF

v_gene: TRBV29-1
abundance: many
d_gene: -
j_gene: TRBJ2-2
CDR3nt: TGCAGCGTCCAACGTGGGGTCGGGGAGCTGTTTTTT
CDR3aa: CSVQRGVGELFF

v_gene: TRBV10-3
abundance: few
d_gene: -
j_gene: TRBJ1-1
CDR3nt: TGTGCCATCAGTGAGTCGGGGGGATTGTACACTGAAGCTTTCTTT
CDR3aa: CAISESGGLYTEAFF

v_gene: TRBV5-1
abundance: many
d_gene: -
j_gene: TRBJ2-7
CDR3nt: TGCGCCAGCAGCTCGCAGGGTGGCGAGCAGTACTTC
CDR3aa: CASSSQGGEQYF

v_gene: TRBV18
abundance: few
d_gene: -
j_gene: TRBJ1-1
CDR3nt: TGTGCCAGCTCACCAGGACGACAGAATGAAGCTTTCTTT
CDR3aa: CASSPGRQNEAFF

v_gene: TRBV4-3
abundance: -
d_gene: -
j_gene: TRBJ1-4
CDR3nt: TGCGCCAGCAGCCAAGTTTTTGGGACCTTGAATGAAAAACTGTTTTTT
CDR3aa: CASSQVFGTLNEKLFF

v_gene: TRBV12-3/TRBV12-4
abundance: many
d_gene: -
j_gene: TRBJ1-1
CDR3nt: TGTGCCAGCAGACCGGGCCCCCTGAACACTGAAGCTTTCTTT
CDR3aa: CASRPGPLNTEAFF